This T cell receptor beta chain was sequenced in a study of T cell repertoires in cytomegalovirus infection. On the study more broadly: CMV infection and matching HLA type were both indicated by public TCR beta signatures.

The CDR3 loop spans 12 amino acids. Germline V gene data show CDR1 as SGHAT and CDR2 as FQNNGV. V lost 5 bases and J 6 bases, leaving 11 bases between the germline ends. TCRdb redid the calling of the reads with MiXCR, one entry per CDR3 protein. This sample has 300,000 to 400,000 distinct CDR3 sequences, with around 18% found just once. Material for sequencing was PBMCs. J is TRBJ2-7 and V is TRBV11-2, with D unresolved. The receptor's source is a human donor in good health (CMV status not recorded). Some clones in this sample may be carry-over from other donors' samples. The CDR3 spells CASSPPLSEQYF. CDR3 nucleotides: TGTGCCAGCAGCCCGCCTCTTTCCGAGCAGTACTTC.